This TCR beta chain was sequenced during a study of prognosis after radiotherapy for stage I lung cancer. From genomic DNA, two-round multiplex PCR was used to amplify TCR beta CDR3. The first round of PCR was done with primers that matched each TRBV and TRBJ gene. MiXCR was run by TCRdb on the multiplex PCR reads, yielding one entry per CDR3 protein. Of tens of thousands of distinct CDR3 sequences listed, about 37% are singletons. This clonotype was observed a single time. A read error is likely here: a far larger clone is one base away. This CDR3 contains 15 residues. Looked up from germline, CDR1 is SNHLY and CDR2 is FYNNEI. V lost 6 bases and J 4 bases, leaving 19 bases between the germline ends.

This receptor was identified in a donor of 50 years or more with non-small cell lung cancer. The material sequenced was PBMCs, taken before or after stereotactic body radiation therapy (not recorded which). V usage is TRBV2 and J usage is TRBJ2-7, with D perhaps TRBD2 (7 bases). The CDR3 here is CASSPGAGLPYEQYF. Here the CDR3 DNA reads TGTGCCAGCAGCCCAGGGGCGGGACTACCATACGAGCAGTACTTC.